These T cell receptor beta chains were read from a single sample in a study of blood T cell repertoires in COVID-19. This table comes from immunoSEQ multiplex PCR, and its TCRdb copy is limited to in-frame clones, with some not included. Altogether approximately 140,000 clones are present, roughly four fifths being singletons, with the ten largest covering 1.6%. The sample comprised peripheral blood. The receptors derive from a human donor in a cohort sampled during active COVID-19. Both conserved end residues are part of each CDR3. D genes are given only for firm matches. Expanded clones are given a class, and other clones once, few, many or no size at all.

V: TRBV28
size: NA
J: TRBJ1-4
D: NA
DNA: TGTGCCAGCAGCTCCAGTCCCCGACAGGCCGAAAAACTGTTTTTT
CDR3: CASSSSPRQAEKLFF

V: TRBV7-3
size: once
J: TRBJ2-3
D: NA
DNA: TGTGCCAGCAGCTTAACGGGTTGGCGGGACACAGATACGCAGTATTTT
CDR3: CASSLTGWRDTDTQYF

V: TRBV3-1/TRBV3-2
size: NA
J: TRBJ2-5
D: TRBD2
DNA: TGTGCCAGCAGCCATGGCCTAGCGGCACAAGAGACCCAGTACTTC
CDR3: CASSHGLAAQETQYF

V: TRBV19
size: medium-sized
J: TRBJ1-2
D: TRBD1
DNA: TGTGCCAGTAGTCTTACAGGGGGCGTCTATGGCTACACCTTC
CDR3: CASSLTGGVYGYTF

V: TRBV4-1
size: few
J: TRBJ1-6
D: NA
DNA: TGCGCCAGCAGCCAAAGAGGCGGGGGCGATACCAATTCACCCCTCCACTTT
CDR3: CASSQRGGGDTNSPLHF

V: TRBV18
size: once
J: TRBJ2-7
D: TRBD1
DNA: TGTGCCAGCTCACAGGGACAGACCCCCTACGAGCAGTACTTC
CDR3: CASSQGQTPYEQYF

V: TRBV19
size: NA
J: TRBJ2-1
D: NA
DNA: TGTGCCAGTCGCCGGGGATTTTACAATGAGCAGTTCTTC
CDR3: CASRRGFYNEQFF

V: TRBV5-1
size: NA
J: TRBJ2-7
D: NA
DNA: TGCGCCAGCAGCCCGGGGGATTTCCCCTACGAGCAGTACTTC
CDR3: CASSPGDFPYEQYF

V: TRBV7-9
size: NA
J: TRBJ2-7
D: NA
DNA: TGTGCCAGCAGCTTAGAGTTGACAGTCGCCTACGAGCAGTACTTC
CDR3: CASSLELTVAYEQYF

V: TRBV2
size: NA
J: TRBJ1-2
D: TRBD1
DNA: TGTGCCAGCAGTGGGGGTGGACAGGGGGATTTTGGAGGCTACACCTTC
CDR3: CASSGGGQGDFGGYTF

V: TRBV7-6
size: NA
J: TRBJ2-5
D: TRBD1
DNA: TGTGCCAGCAGCTTAGACAGGGGGAAGACCCAGTACTTC
CDR3: CASSLDRGKTQYF

V: TRBV3-1/TRBV3-2
size: NA
J: TRBJ2-3
D: NA
DNA: TGTGCCAGCAGCCAAGGACTCGGGGATACGCAGTATTTT
CDR3: CASSQGLGDTQYF

V: TRBV27
size: NA
J: TRBJ1-2
D: NA
DNA: TGTGCCAGCAGTTTAAGGGGGAATTGGTATGGCTACACCTTC
CDR3: CASSLRGNWYGYTF

V: TRBV3-1/TRBV3-2
size: NA
J: TRBJ1-2
D: NA
DNA: TGTGCCAGCAGCCAAGATGTAAACAGAGTGTGGAACTATGGCTACACCTTC
CDR3: CASSQDVNRVWNYGYTF

V: TRBV6-5
size: NA
J: TRBJ1-2
D: NA
DNA: TGTGCCAGCAGTTACGAGCGCTTCTATGGCTACACCTTC
CDR3: CASSYERFYGYTF

V: TRBV6-5
size: once
J: TRBJ2-7
D: TRBD1
DNA: TGTGCCAGCAGTTACGTCCGGGACAGCTACGAGCAGTACTTC
CDR3: CASSYVRDSYEQYF

V: TRBV7-6
size: NA
J: TRBJ2-1
D: TRBD1
DNA: TGTGCCAGCAGCTTAGTAGGGACAGATCACTACAATGAGCAGTTCTTC
CDR3: CASSLVGTDHYNEQFF

V: TRBV6-1
size: NA
J: TRBJ2-1
D: NA
DNA: TGTGCCAGCAGTGAGGGGGACTGGACCTACAATGAGCAGTTCTTC
CDR3: CASSEGDWTYNEQFF